This TCR delta chain was profiled in a study of γδ T cells in repeated Plasmodium falciparum infection. The wider study: Age- and gender-matched Australian children served as comparison for malaria-exposed Malian children. Timepoints: baseline, immediately before selected infections, and 21 days after every infection.

The CDR3 is 22 residues long. Germline CDR1 reads TSWWSYY; CDR2 reads QGS. Study outcomes and limitations: Vdelta2-negative gammadelta repertoires, largely Vdelta1+, seemingly showed infection-driven waves of new clonal selection. The Malian cohort came from a small rural village of predominantly one ethnic group.

Vgamma9/Vdelta2+ and Vdelta2-negative gammadelta T cells were flow-sorted from PBMC for bulk sequencing. TCRdb re-identified clones in the multiplex PCR reads via CATT. The sample has 85,000 to 95,000 delta-chain clones, about 1.5% seen once. Turning to this clone: What it recognizes is unknown. For this DNA, TCRdb reports the protein of a much larger clone, which diverges at residue 19, most likely from a read error; the protein presented here is translated directly from the DNA.

The sequence came from a pool of human donors (malaria-infected and uninfected, not separated). The chain joins TRDV1 to TRDJ1; 11 positions agree with TRDD3. TCRdb lists no J gene, so it was determined here by aligning the DNA to germline. Sequenced input: gamma-delta T cells from blood. Here the CDR3 reads CALGERSYWGINPPPYTDELIF. For the CDR3, the DNA is TGTGCTCTTGGGGAACGTAGTTACTGGGGGATAAACCCTCCGCCGTACACCGATGAACTCATCTTT.